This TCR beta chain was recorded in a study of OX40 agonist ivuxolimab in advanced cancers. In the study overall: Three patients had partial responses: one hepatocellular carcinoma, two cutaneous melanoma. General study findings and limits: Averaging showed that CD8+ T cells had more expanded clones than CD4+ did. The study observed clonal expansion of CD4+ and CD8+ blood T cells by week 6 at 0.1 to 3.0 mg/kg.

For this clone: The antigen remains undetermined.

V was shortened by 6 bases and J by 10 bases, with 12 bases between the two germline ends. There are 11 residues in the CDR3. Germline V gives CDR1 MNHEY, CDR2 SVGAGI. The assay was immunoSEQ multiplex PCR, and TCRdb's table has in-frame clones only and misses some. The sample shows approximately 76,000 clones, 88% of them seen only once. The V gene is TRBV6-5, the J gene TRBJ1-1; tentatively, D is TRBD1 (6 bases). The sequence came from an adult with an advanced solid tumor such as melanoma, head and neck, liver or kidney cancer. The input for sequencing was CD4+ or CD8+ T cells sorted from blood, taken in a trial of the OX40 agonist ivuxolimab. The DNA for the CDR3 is TGTGCCAGCAGGTCACAGGGTTCAGCTTTCTTT. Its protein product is CASRSQGSAFF.